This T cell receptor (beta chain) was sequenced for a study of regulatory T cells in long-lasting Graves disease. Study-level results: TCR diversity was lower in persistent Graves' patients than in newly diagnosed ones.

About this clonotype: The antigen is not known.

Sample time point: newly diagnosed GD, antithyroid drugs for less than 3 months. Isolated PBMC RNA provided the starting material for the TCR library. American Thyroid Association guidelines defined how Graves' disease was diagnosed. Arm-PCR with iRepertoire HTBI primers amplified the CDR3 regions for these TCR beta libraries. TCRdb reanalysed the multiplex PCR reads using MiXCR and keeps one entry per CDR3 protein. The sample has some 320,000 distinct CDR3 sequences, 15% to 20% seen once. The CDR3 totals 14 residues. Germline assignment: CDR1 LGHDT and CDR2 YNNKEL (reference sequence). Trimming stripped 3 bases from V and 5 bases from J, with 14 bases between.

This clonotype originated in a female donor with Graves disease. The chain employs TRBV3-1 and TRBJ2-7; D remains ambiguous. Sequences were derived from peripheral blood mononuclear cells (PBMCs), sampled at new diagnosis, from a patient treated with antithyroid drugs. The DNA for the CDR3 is TGTGCCAGCAGCCAGTCCGGACGTTCCGACGAGCAGTACTTC. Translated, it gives CASSQSGRSDEQYF.